The entry that follows covers one T cell receptor (beta chain) sequence. Per the authors' pipeline: Reference gene primers were amplified, and this amplification served to estimate nucleated cell counts. Measured with immunoSEQ multiplex PCR; TCRdb has only the in-frame clones, and not every one. Clone size and the V and J calls come from that table; the DNA yielded D and trimming. The data contain tens of thousands of clones, around 90% of them singletons. The data originate from a study of blood T cell repertoires in COVID-19. Background on the study: T cells, B-cell-depleted T cells, or PBMCs supplied cDNA or gDNA.

Seattle cases were enrolled at active infection and followed longitudinally. CDR1 SQVTM and CDR2 ANQGSEA come from the germline V gene. The V and J ends lost 0 bases and 5 bases, in that order; junction bases with no gene match: 6. The CDR3 is 15 residues long. The origin of this receptor is a man aged 45-65 years with COVID-19, enrolled during active disease. J is TRBJ1-5 and V is TRBV29-1; TRBD1 matches at 8 bases. Specimen: peripheral blood. CDR3 protein: CSVEEGAGGDQPQHF. The CDR3 DNA is TGCAGCGTTGAAGAGGGTGCAGGGGGCGATCAGCCCCAGCATTTT. The entire variable domain, with the rest obtained from reference TRBV29-1 and TRBJ1-5, is as follows: SAVISQKPSRDICQRGTSLTIQCQVDSQVTMMFWYRQQPGQSLTLIATANQGSEATYESGFVIDKFPISRPNLTFSTLTVSNMSPEDSSIYLCSVEEGAGGDQPQHFGDGTRLSIL.